This T cell receptor (beta chain) is drawn from a study of CD8 T cell repertoires and HIV-1 epitope variants. At the level of the study: T cells were stimulated with Twenty-five Gag and Nef peptides separately. Overall study findings and caveats: Of eight to ten antigen-specific beta clonotypes, more than 5 appeared to cross-react with escape variants.

About this clone itself: Its antigen remains unknown.

Survey-depth immunoSEQ sequencing covered TCR beta CDR3 regions. Only in-frame clones appear in the TCRdb table, and some are missing; sequencing was by immunoSEQ multiplex PCR. The sample contains about 4,800 clones, over 65% of which appear only once. Germline V lookup: CDR1 MDHEN, CDR2 SYDVKM. V was pared by 2 bases and J by 6 bases, with 14 bases between. The CDR3 sequence is 15 residues long. The chain recombines TRBV28 with TRBJ1-5, with D uncertain. Sequenced input: cultured CD8+ T cells derived from PBMCs. The TCR originated in a male donor with HIV. CDR3 protein: CASSLIGGGIQPQHF. The CDR3 region has the DNA TGTGCCAGCAGTTTAATAGGAGGTGGAATTCAGCCCCAGCATTTT.